This T cell receptor (beta chain) was documented in a study of CD8 T cells in ankylosing spondylitis. The TCR beta libraries were generated through quantitative 5'-RACE incorporating molecular barcodes. MiXCR was run by TCRdb on the 5' RACE reads, yielding one entry per CDR3 protein. The sample includes about 440,000 distinct CDR3 sequences, roughly 17% of them seen just once. Study-wide points: Before this, some motif variants had been reported in reactive arthritis synovial fluid and blood. Matched ankylosing spondylitis synovial fluid reportedly showed significant enrichment of disease-linked clones. One TCR beta motif, made up of roughly eight highly homologous variants, appeared characteristic of ankylosing spondylitis blood.

This clonotype was seen a handful of times. The antigen is not known. Unmatched junction bases numbered 12, after V lost 4 bases and J lost 7 bases. CDR1 is SGHRS, CDR2 YFSETQ, per germline. The CDR3 consists of 15 residues. The material sequenced was blood, either unsorted or a sorted T cell fraction (not recorded which). This chain uses TRBV5-1 with TRBJ2-5; 8 nucleotides align to TRBD1. This TCR derives from a male donor with ankylosing spondylitis. The CDR3 nucleotides read TGCGCCAGCAGCCTCACCGGACAGGGCTATGGGACCCAGTACTTC. Encoded protein: CASSLTGQGYGTQYF.